This T cell receptor (beta chain) was documented in a study of blood T cell repertoires in COVID-19. Overall study context: The study drew acute and convalescent COVID-19 samples from the United States, Italy and Spain. T cells, B-cell-depleted T cells, or PBMCs supplied cDNA or gDNA.

This CDR3 contains 15 residues. The V gene's germline CDR1 is LNHDA and CDR2 SQIVND (reference sequence). V dropped 4 bases and J dropped 6 bases, with 19 bases sitting between them. As originally analysed: Amplification from reference gene primers served as the basis for estimated nucleated cell counts. The data were produced by immunoSEQ multiplex PCR, yet TCRdb's version contains in-frame clones alone and is incomplete. That table gives V, J and clone size, and the DNA gave D and trimming. The table has approximately 290,000 clones, 80% to 85% seen once. Patients at the Seattle site were enrolled during active infection and followed longitudinally.

The source of this sequence is a person between 65 and 79 years old with COVID-19, enrolled during active disease. The chain uses TRBV19 and TRBJ2-7, with D possibly being TRBD1 (7 bases). Specimen: peripheral blood. The CDR3 DNA follows: TGTGCCAGTAGTACCCAGGGGGGAAGTAGGGGCGAGCAGTACTTC. This sequence encodes CASSTQGGSRGEQYF.